Listed below are T cell receptor beta chains from one sample, sequenced in a study of T cells in Graves' hyperthyroidism and ophthalmopathy. TCRdb itself ran the multiplex PCR reads through MiXCR, one entry per CDR3 protein. The data show 600,000 to 800,000 distinct CDR3 sequences, 30% to 40% seen once. The sequencing input was blood. All receptors derive from a woman aged 35 to 49 with Graves' hyperthyroidism. CDR3s include the opening cysteine and the closing phenylalanine or tryptophan. D genes are given only for firm matches. Size is stated for part of the rows, as once, few or many counts, or as a class when the clone is expanded.

abundance: once
j_gene: TRBJ2-7
v_gene: TRBV28
d_gene: -
CDR3aa: CANSFRYEQYF
CDR3nt: TGTGCCAACAGTTTCCGCTACGAGCAGTACTTC

abundance: many
j_gene: TRBJ1-1
v_gene: TRBV20-1
d_gene: -
CDR3aa: CSARVGEGAFF
CDR3nt: TGCAGTGCCAGAGTTGGGGAAGGAGCTTTCTTT

abundance: many
j_gene: TRBJ2-7
v_gene: TRBV7-9
d_gene: TRBD1
CDR3aa: CASSPRDRAYEQYF
CDR3nt: TGTGCCAGCAGCCCACGGGACAGGGCCTACGAGCAGTACTTC

abundance: -
j_gene: TRBJ1-5
v_gene: TRBV19
d_gene: -
CDR3aa: CASSIRVSNQPQHF
CDR3nt: TGTGCCAGTAGTATCAGGGTTAGCAATCAGCCCCAGCATTTT

abundance: -
j_gene: TRBJ2-2
v_gene: TRBV24-1
d_gene: TRBD1
CDR3aa: CGAEGASLINTGELFF
CDR3nt: TGTGGCGCAGAGGGGGCCTCCCTGATTAACACCGGGGAGCTGTTTTTT

abundance: -
j_gene: TRBJ1-5
v_gene: TRBV7-9
d_gene: TRBD1
CDR3aa: CASSSGQGSSLQPQHF
CDR3nt: TGTGCCAGCAGCTCCGGACAGGGTAGTAGTTTACAGCCCCAGCATTTT

abundance: -
j_gene: TRBJ2-2
v_gene: TRBV7-2
d_gene: -
CDR3aa: CASSWGAELFF
CDR3nt: TGTGCCAGCAGCTGGGGCGCGGAGCTGTTTTTT

abundance: many
j_gene: TRBJ1-5
v_gene: TRBV29-1
d_gene: -
CDR3aa: CSVEYSAGQPQHF
CDR3nt: TGCAGCGTTGAATATTCGGCAGGACAGCCCCAGCATTTT

abundance: many
j_gene: TRBJ1-5
v_gene: TRBV6-5
d_gene: -
CDR3aa: CASRWDNQPQHF
CDR3nt: TGTGCCAGCAGATGGGACAATCAGCCCCAGCATTTT

abundance: -
j_gene: TRBJ2-7
v_gene: TRBV6-2/TRBV6-3
d_gene: -
CDR3aa: CASREGLTYEQYF
CDR3nt: TGTGCCAGCAGAGAAGGACTAACCTACGAGCAGTACTTC